This T cell receptor (beta chain) was sequenced for a study of Ad26.COV2.S vaccination and SARS-CoV-2 variants. Overall study: Once, or twice with 56 days between doses, Ad26.COV2.S was given intramuscularly.

Here immunoSEQ multiplex PCR was the method, and the copy in TCRdb shows in-frame clones only, minus some. The sample contains 200,000 to 250,000 clones, around 89% of which appear only once. The CDR3 sequence is 14 residues long. V shed 6 bases and J 7 bases; nucleotides not matched to a gene: 11. CDR1 is MNHEY and CDR2 is SMNVEV in the germline V gene (reference sequence). The treatment denotes: some 20 received Ad26.COV2.S at low or high dose, single or two shots; roughly five received placebo; per-sample allocation not given. Day 63 after the first injection of vaccine or placebo was the sampling time. A Boston adult aged 18-55 years was the donor. Study-wide results and limits: The TCR-based breadth and depth measures might underestimate overall T cell responses. Breadth, reportedly substantial, characterized the spike-specific CD8+ and CD4+ T cell responses after vaccination.

On this clone itself: Its antigen is undetermined.

Sample: peripheral blood, taken in a trial of Ad26.COV2.S vaccine versus placebo. V is TRBV27 and J is TRBJ1-2; 7 bases agree with TRBD1. The clonotype was recovered from a person between 18 and 60 years old who received the Ad26.COV2.S COVID-19 vaccine or a placebo. CDR3 sequence reads: CASSAPGTAGGYTF. CDR3 nucleotide sequence: TGTGCCAGCAGCGCCCCCGGGACAGCGGGTGGCTACACCTTC.